The 21 T cell receptor beta chains given below trace back to one sample, sequenced in a study of T cells after yellow fever vaccination. TCRdb processed the 5' RACE reads anew with MiXCR; each CDR3 protein has one entry. The sample holds 150,000 to 200,000 distinct CDR3 sequences, 5.5% to 7.5% seen once. Material: CD4+ T cells sorted from PBMCs, obtained on the day of the first yellow fever vaccination. These receptors all stem from a man aged 18 to 29 who received the YFV17D yellow fever vaccine.

This clonotype showed up many times. The V and J genes are TRBV12-3 or TRBV12-4 and TRBJ1-6; the D gene is possibly TRBD1 (5 bases). This CDR3 has 15 residues. Trimming removed 6 bases from V and 7 bases from J, with 16 bases in between. This CDR3 is CASSVAGTVNSPLHF. The DNA for the CDR3 is TGTGCCAGCAGCGTTGCCGGGACGGTGAATTCACCCCTCCACTTT.

The chain employs TRBV4-2 and TRBJ1-5; the D gene is possibly TRBD1 (5 bases). The V end was cut by 1 base, the J end by 0 bases, with 16 bases between. The germline V gene encodes CDR1 LGHNA and CDR2 YNFKEQ. The CDR3 spans 18 residues. CDR3 sequence (DNA): TGTGCCAGCAGCCAAGGGGACGGGCGACCGTATAGCAATCAGCCCCAGCATTTT. It specifies CASSQGDGRPYSNQPQHF.

The gene calls are TRBV2 and TRBJ1-5, with D possibly TRBD1 on 6 matching bases. CDR1 and CDR2 from the germline V gene are SNHLY and FYNNEI. Trimming removed 6 bases from V and 7 bases from J, with 7 bases in between. CDR3 length equals 11 residues. The CDR3 reads CASSQGQPQHF. The CDR3 DNA is TGTGCCAGCAGCCAGGGGCAGCCCCAGCATTTT.

This clonotype was detected ten times or more. V is TRBV11-2 and J is TRBJ1-6, with D possibly being TRBD1 (6 bases). Germline V lookup: CDR1 SGHAT, CDR2 FQNNGV. The CDR3 loop spans 13 amino acids. V lost 2 bases and J 8 bases, leaving 7 bases between the germline ends. CDR3 amino acids: CASSLRQDSPLHF. As DNA, the CDR3 is TGTGCCAGCAGCTTACGACAGGATTCACCCCTCCACTTT. The entire variable domain, with the rest obtained from reference TRBV11-2 and TRBJ1-6, is as follows: EAGVAQSPRYKIIEKRQSVAFWCNPISGHATLYWYQQILGQGPKLLIQFQNNGVVDDSQLPKDRFSAERLKGVDSTLKIQPAKLEDSAVYLCASSLRQDSPLHFGNGTRLTVT.

This clonotype was seen ten or more times. The rearrangement uses TRBV7-2 and TRBJ2-2; D remains unclear. V was shortened by 7 bases and J by 1 base, with 10 bases between the two germline ends. The CDR3 is made up of 14 amino acids. CDR1 and CDR2 (germline): SGHTA, FQGNSA. CDR3 DNA: TGTGCCAGCACCCTACAACGGAACACCGGGGAGCTGTTTTTT. Protein product: CASTLQRNTGELFF.

This clonotype came up many times. V and J are TRBV19 and TRBJ2-3; D unresolved. V gave up 3 bases and J gave up 2 bases, with 9 bases separating them. Germline values: CDR1 LNHDA, CDR2 SQIVND (reference sequence). The CDR3 extends over 14 amino acids. CDR3 nucleotides: TGTGCCAGTAGTATGGTAGATTTCACAGATACGCAGTATTTT. Its translation: CASSMVDFTDTQYF.

This clonotype was picked up many times. The chain carries TRBV5-1 and TRBJ1-1; no clear D. CDR1 is SGHRS and CDR2 is YFSETQ in the germline V gene. The CDR3 totals 13 residues. Trimming removed 0 bases from V and 5 bases from J, with 8 bases in between. DNA of the CDR3: TGCGCCAGCAGCTTGGCGGTGCGGACTGAAGCTTTCTTT. Its protein product is CASSLAVRTEAFF.

The chain joins TRBV2 to TRBJ1-5; the D is unclear. V lost 3 bases, J lost 2 bases, and 5 bases lay in between. CDR1 is SNHLY and CDR2 is FYNNEI in the germline V gene. The CDR3 runs to 13 residues. CDR3 nucleotide sequence: TGTGCCAGCAGTGACTATCGCAATCAGCCCCAGCATTTT. Translating it yields CASSDYRNQPQHF. Variable domain in full (rest from reference TRBV2 and TRBJ1-5): EPEVTQTPSHQVTQMGQEVILRCVPISNHLYFYWYRQILGQKVEFLVSFYNNEISEKSEIFDDQFSVERPDGSNFTLKIRSTKLEDSAMYFCASSDYRNQPQHFGDGTRLSIL.

The chain links TRBV7-2 to TRBJ2-3, with D unresolved. Deletions cut 1 base from V and 4 bases from J, with 9 bases between. Looked up from germline, CDR1 is SGHTA and CDR2 is FQGNSA. The CDR3 runs 14 residues. The CDR3 is CASSLESWSDTQYF. The CDR3 nucleotides read TGTGCCAGCAGCTTAGAGTCGTGGTCAGATACGCAGTATTTT.

In this sample, this clonotype turned up many times. J is TRBJ2-2 and V is TRBV5-1; the D is unclear. The V end was cut by 5 bases, the J end by 3 bases, with 14 bases between. Germline CDR1 reads SGHRS; CDR2 reads YFSETQ. The CDR3 is 15 amino acids. The CDR3: CASRGIGSYTGELFF. The CDR3 coding sequence is TGCGCCAGCAGGGGGATAGGGTCTTACACCGGGGAGCTGTTTTTT.

The chain joins TRBV7-2 to TRBJ1-1, with no clear D. The V end lost 1 base, the J end lost 4 bases, and 10 bases lay between the germline ends. CDR1 and CDR2 from the germline V gene are SGHTA and FQGNSA. The CDR3 is made up of 14 amino acids. CDR3 region: CASSLVSWGTEAFF. The CDR3 coding sequence is TGTGCCAGCAGCTTAGTTTCGTGGGGCACTGAAGCTTTCTTT. Variable domain in full (rest from reference TRBV7-2 and TRBJ1-1): GAGVSQSPSNKVTEKGKDVELRCDPISGHTALYWYRQSLGQGLEFLIYFQGNSAPDKSGLPSDRFSAERTGGSVSTLTIQRTQQEDSAVYLCASSLVSWGTEAFFGQGTRLTVV.

This clonotype has more than one count but fewer than ten. This rearrangement joins TRBV30 to TRBJ2-5, with TRBD2 matching 7 bases. Germline CDR1 reads GTSNPN; CDR2 reads SVGIG (reference sequence). CDR3 length equals 12 residues. V trimming: 8 bases; J trimming: 4 bases; junction bases outside the gene matches: 7. CDR3 coding DNA: TGTGCCGGACGACTAGCAGCAGAGACCCAGTACTTC. Protein product: CAGRLAAETQYF.

The gene calls are TRBV10-3 and TRBJ2-4, with a possible D match to TRBD2 (7 bases). The CDR3 contains 15 residues. The germline V gene encodes CDR1 ENHRY and CDR2 SYGVKD. Deletions cut 4 bases from V and 9 bases from J, with 19 bases between. The CDR3 DNA reads TGTGCCATCAGTGCGGGGGGCGCGGGACCGGGCATTCAGTACTTC. It codes for CAISAGGAGPGIQYF.

By proportion, this clonotype is medium-sized. V and J are TRBV5-1 and TRBJ2-2; 14 bases line up with TRBD2. The CDR3 is made up of 18 amino acids. V trimming: 4 bases; J trimming: 5 bases; junction bases outside the gene matches: 10. CDR1 and CDR2 from the germline V gene are SGHRS and YFSETQ. Here the CDR3 DNA reads TGCGCCAGCAGCCCCTTCGGGACTAGCGGGGGAGGAACCGGGGAGCTGTTTTTT. Amino acids: CASSPFGTSGGGTGELFF.

This clonotype has just a few counts. CDR3: CASSLGTGLNYGYTF. In DNA, the CDR3 is TGTGCCAGCAGCTTAGGGACAGGATTAAACTATGGCTACACCTTC. This sequence joins TRBV7-2 and TRBJ1-2; 7 bases fit TRBD1. V lost 1 base and J lost 2; bases outside the gene matches: 4. Germline loops: CDR1 SGHTA, CDR2 FQGNSA. CDR3 length equals 15 residues.

This chain uses TRBV12-3 or TRBV12-4 with TRBJ2-1; 8 bases align to TRBD1. The V and J ends lost 3 bases and 9 bases, in that order; junction bases with no gene match: 10. The CDR3 is 15 amino acids. CDR3 in amino acids: CASSFGGSRGPEQFF. Written as DNA, the CDR3 is TGTGCCAGCAGTTTCGGTGGGAGCAGGGGGCCTGAGCAGTTCTTC.

This clonotype appeared a few times. The chain uses TRBV7-2 and TRBJ2-3; TRBD2 might be the D (6 bases). V lost 2 bases, J lost 3 bases, and 9 bases lay in between. The CDR3 runs 14 residues. CDR1 and CDR2 (germline): SGHTA, FQGNSA. The CDR3 spells CASSLRLATDTQYF. The CDR3 nucleotides are TGTGCCAGCAGCTTACGTCTAGCGACAGATACGCAGTATTTT.

This clonotype was seen repeatedly, ten times or more. The rearrangement uses TRBV27 and TRBJ2-1; D is perhaps TRBD1 (5 bases). This CDR3 contains 12 residues. The germline gives CDR1 MNHEY, CDR2 SMNVEV (reference sequence). Trimming shortened V by 5 bases and J by 7 bases, and 9 bases separated the two germline ends. CDR3 coding DNA: TGTGCCAGCAGTCCAAAGGGGAATGAGCAGTTCTTC. It encodes CASSPKGNEQFF.

Ten or more counts support this clonotype. This chain connects TRBV11-1 to TRBJ2-1, with a possible D match to TRBD1 (5 bases). Germline V gene lookup returns CDR1 SGHAT and CDR2 FQDESV (reference sequence). The germline V and J ends were trimmed by 5 bases and 3 bases, with 14 bases remaining between them. CDR3 length: 15 residues. The CDR3 loop reads CASSPTPRVYNEQFF. As DNA, the CDR3 is TGTGCCAGCAGCCCTACTCCCAGGGTCTACAATGAGCAGTTCTTC.

This clonotype was picked up many times. The J gene is TRBJ2-3, the V gene TRBV5-6; 8 bases are shared with TRBD2. CDR1 and CDR2 (germline): SGHDT, YYEEEE. V lost 3 bases and J lost 5; bases outside the gene matches: 5. The CDR3 consists of 14 residues. Here the CDR3 reads CASSSGTRGDTQYF. DNA for the CDR3: TGTGCCAGCAGCTCCGGGACTAGAGGAGATACGCAGTATTTT.

This clonotype was recorded at least ten times. The chain links TRBV10-3 to TRBJ2-5, with 11 nucleotides matching TRBD1. This CDR3 region has 15 residues. The V gene's germline CDR1 is ENHRY and CDR2 SYGVKD. The V and J ends lost 2 bases and 5 bases, in that order; junction bases with no gene match: 4. CDR3 amino acids: CAISEGTGGLETQYF. The CDR3 nucleotides are TGTGCCATCAGTGAGGGGACAGGGGGATTGGAGACCCAGTACTTC.